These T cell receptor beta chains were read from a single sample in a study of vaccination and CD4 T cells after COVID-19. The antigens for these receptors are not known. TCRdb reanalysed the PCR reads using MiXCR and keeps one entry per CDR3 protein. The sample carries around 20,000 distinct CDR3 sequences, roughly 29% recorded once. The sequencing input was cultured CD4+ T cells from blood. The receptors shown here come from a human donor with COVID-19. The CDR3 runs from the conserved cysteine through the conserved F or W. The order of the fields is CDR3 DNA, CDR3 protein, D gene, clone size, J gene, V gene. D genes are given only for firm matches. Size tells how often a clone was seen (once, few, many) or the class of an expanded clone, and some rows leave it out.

TGTGCCAGCAGCTCTGGACCGAAACAAGAGCAGTACTTC,CASSSGPKQEQYF,.,few,TRBJ2-7,TRBV7-2
TGTGCCAGCAGCTTAGGAGACAGGGAATCCTATGGCTACACCTTC,CASSLGDRESYGYTF,TRBD1,.,TRBJ1-2,TRBV7-2
TGTGCCAGTATGACTAGCGGGGGGGCCACAGATACGCAGTATTTT,CASMTSGGATDTQYF,TRBD2,.,TRBJ2-3,TRBV19
TGTGCCAGCAGTAAAGGACAGATTTTAGATGCTTTCTTT,CASSKGQILDAFF,.,.,TRBJ1-1,TRBV6-1
TGTGCCAGCAGTTCCAGGGGCGCGGGCCTGAACACTGAAGCTTTCTTT,CASSSRGAGLNTEAFF,.,few,TRBJ1-1,TRBV2
TGCAGTGCTAGTGCGGTCTATGGCTACACCTTC,CSASAVYGYTF,.,medium-sized,TRBJ1-2,TRBV20-1
TGTGCCAGCAGTCTAGTTCAGGGTAGCAATCAGCCCCAGCATTTT,CASSLVQGSNQPQHF,.,.,TRBJ1-5,TRBV6-1
TGTGCCAGCACCACTGAGCGGAACACTGAAGCTTTCTTT,CASTTERNTEAFF,.,.,TRBJ1-1,TRBV11-2
TGTGCCAGCAGTCGACCAGGGGGCAGAGAGACCCAGTACTTC,CASSRPGGRETQYF,TRBD1,few,TRBJ2-5,TRBV28
TGTGCCAGCAGAGCTACAGATACGCAGTATTTT,CASRATDTQYF,.,.,TRBJ2-3,TRBV12-3/TRBV12-4
TGTGCCAGCAGTCCCCAAGAGACCCAGTACTTC,CASSPQETQYF,.,.,TRBJ2-5,TRBV6-1
TGCAGTGCTAGAGCTCGGGACAGGGGCACTGAAGCTTTCTTT,CSARARDRGTEAFF,TRBD1,.,TRBJ1-1,TRBV20-1
TGTGCCAGCAGCCGGATGGGGGTGAGCGGAAACACCATATATTTT,CASSRMGVSGNTIYF,.,few,TRBJ1-3,TRBV7-8
TGTGCCAGCAGCCAGGTCTCGGTCAATCAGCCCCAGCATTTT,CASSQVSVNQPQHF,.,.,TRBJ1-5,TRBV12-3/TRBV12-4
TGTGCCAGCAGTGTGGACCATCTCTCTGGAAACACCATATATTTT,CASSVDHLSGNTIYF,.,.,TRBJ1-3,TRBV6-1
TGTGCCAGCAGCGGGACAGACTCCTACGAGCAGTACTTC,CASSGTDSYEQYF,TRBD1,.,TRBJ2-7,TRBV7-9
TGTGCCAGTTTCGGGGAGGGGGTAGGCACCGGGGAGCTGTTTTTT,CASFGEGVGTGELFF,.,.,TRBJ2-2,TRBV6-1
TGCGCCAGCAGCTTCGGGCTAGCGGCGAGCACAGATACGCAGTATTTT,CASSFGLAASTDTQYF,TRBD2,.,TRBJ2-3,TRBV5-1
TGTGCCAGCAGTGGCCACTACGAGCAGTACTTC,CASSGHYEQYF,.,.,TRBJ2-7,TRBV2
TGTGCCAGCAGTTACAGAGATCAGCCCCAGCATTTT,CASSYRDQPQHF,.,medium-sized,TRBJ1-5,TRBV6-2/TRBV6-3
TGTGCCAGCAGATCTTCGACAGATGGAAACACCATATATTTT,CASRSSTDGNTIYF,.,few,TRBJ1-3,TRBV6-1
TGTGCCAGCAGCTACCAGCCCAATCAGCCCCAGCATTTT,CASSYQPNQPQHF,.,.,TRBJ1-5,TRBV11-2
TGTGCCAGCAGCCAACAACTAGCTAGCACAGATACGCAGTATTTT,CASSQQLASTDTQYF,.,.,TRBJ2-3,TRBV14
TGTGCCAGCAGTTCCTTTTTCGAGGGGGCCTTCTCCGAGCAGTACTTC,CASSSFFEGAFSEQYF,TRBD1,.,TRBJ2-7,TRBV6-2/TRBV6-3
TGTGCCAGCAGTCTACCTCAAACAGGGGGTAATTCACCCCTCCACTTT,CASSLPQTGGNSPLHF,TRBD1,medium-sized,TRBJ1-6,TRBV27
TGTGCCAGCAGCAAATGGGGGCTACCCGGTGGGACAGGGGAGACCGGGGAGCTGTTTTTT,CASSKWGLPGGTGETGELFF,TRBD1,.,TRBJ2-2,TRBV7-3
TGTGCCAGCAGCTTGATAGCGGGGGGCCCCACAGATACGCAGTATTTT,CASSLIAGGPTDTQYF,TRBD2,.,TRBJ2-3,TRBV5-4
TGTGCCACCAGTGATCCCCTAGGGGACGAGACGACCCAGTACTTC,CATSDPLGDETTQYF,.,.,TRBJ2-5,TRBV24-1
TGTGCCAGCATGAAGGCGGGACTCAGCTACGAGCAGTACTTC,CASMKAGLSYEQYF,.,few,TRBJ2-7,TRBV6-1
TGTGCCAGCAGCGTCCGGGACAGGGGGCGAGAGGAGCAGTTCTTC,CASSVRDRGREEQFF,TRBD1,.,TRBJ2-1,TRBV27
TGTGCCAGCATCTTGGGGGGGTTCATCACAGATACGCAGTATTTT,CASILGGFITDTQYF,TRBD2,.,TRBJ2-3,TRBV2
TGTGCCAGCAGCCCCTCGGGGGGGGGTGGTACGCAGTATTTT,CASSPSGGGGTQYF,TRBD2,.,TRBJ2-3,TRBV4-2
TGCAGTGCTCCTTTTGTCTCGATTAGCTCCTACAATGAGCAGTTCTTC,CSAPFVSISSYNEQFF,.,.,TRBJ2-1,TRBV20-1
TGTGCCAGTATACAGATCGCGAACACCGGGGAGCTGTTTTTT,CASIQIANTGELFF,.,few,TRBJ2-2,TRBV19
TGTGCCACCTTGTCCTTGTACGAGCAGTACTTC,CATLSLYEQYF,.,.,TRBJ2-7,TRBV6-1
TGCGCCAGCAGCCGACAAGCTAATGAAAAACTGTTTTTT,CASSRQANEKLFF,.,medium-sized,TRBJ1-4,TRBV10-1
TGTGCCAGCAGCCTTCACCCCGGGGCGGGGACCGGGGAGCTGTTTTTT,CASSLHPGAGTGELFF,.,few,TRBJ2-2,TRBV28
TGTGCCAGCAGCTTATGGTCGGTTTACGGGGCGAACACTGAAGCTTTCTTT,CASSLWSVYGANTEAFF,.,.,TRBJ1-1,TRBV7-2
TGTGCCATCAGTGAGTCCACTCAGCGAACTAGCACAGATACGCAGTATTTT,CAISESTQRTSTDTQYF,.,.,TRBJ2-3,TRBV10-3
TGTGCCAGCAGCTTCAGGGAGGGCTATGGCTACACCTTC,CASSFREGYGYTF,.,medium-sized,TRBJ1-2,TRBV7-9
TGTGCCAGCAGCACGACAGGGAACCCCTTCGGCTACACCTTC,CASSTTGNPFGYTF,TRBD1,.,TRBJ1-2,TRBV11-2
TGTGCCAGCAGCTTAGGACAGGCCTCCCCCACAGATACGCAGTATTTT,CASSLGQASPTDTQYF,.,few,TRBJ2-3,TRBV7-9
TGTGCCAGTAGCCGGTTAGGGCAGGGTCGAGAGACCCAGTACTTC,CASSRLGQGRETQYF,.,.,TRBJ2-5,TRBV19
TGCAGTGCTGGGGGACAGGGGCTTGAAGCTTTCTTT,CSAGGQGLEAFF,TRBD1,.,TRBJ1-1,TRBV20-1
TGTGCCAGCAGCTTGGCTGGTGATCAGCCCCAGCATTTT,CASSLAGDQPQHF,.,.,TRBJ1-5,TRBV5-6
TGCGCCAGCAGCCGGGGAACAGGTACCCTTGTGCCCCTCCACTTT,CASSRGTGTLVPLHF,.,.,TRBJ1-6,TRBV4-3
TGTGCCAGCAGCAGAGATGACAGGGAAAATCAGCCCCAGCATTTT,CASSRDDRENQPQHF,TRBD1,.,TRBJ1-5,TRBV5-5
TGTGCCAGCAGTCCCACACAGGTCCTCTTAGTTGAGCAGTACTTC,CASSPTQVLLVEQYF,.,few,TRBJ2-7,TRBV12-3/TRBV12-4